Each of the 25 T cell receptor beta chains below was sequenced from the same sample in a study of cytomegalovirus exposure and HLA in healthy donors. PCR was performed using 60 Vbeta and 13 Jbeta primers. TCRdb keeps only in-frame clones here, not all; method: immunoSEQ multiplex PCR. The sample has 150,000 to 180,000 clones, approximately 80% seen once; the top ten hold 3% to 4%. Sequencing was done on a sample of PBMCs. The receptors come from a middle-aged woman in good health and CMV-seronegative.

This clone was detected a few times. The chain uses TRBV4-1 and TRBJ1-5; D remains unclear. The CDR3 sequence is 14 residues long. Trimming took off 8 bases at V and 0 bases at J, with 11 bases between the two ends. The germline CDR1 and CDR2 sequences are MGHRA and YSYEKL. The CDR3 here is CASSRLNSNQPQHF. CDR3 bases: TGCGCCAGCTCCAGACTTAATAGCAATCAGCCCCAGCATTTT.

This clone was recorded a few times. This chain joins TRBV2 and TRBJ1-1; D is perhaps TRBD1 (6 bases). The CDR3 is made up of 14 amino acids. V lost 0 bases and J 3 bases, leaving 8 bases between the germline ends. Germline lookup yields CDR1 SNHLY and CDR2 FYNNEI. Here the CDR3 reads CASSEAGAYTEAFF. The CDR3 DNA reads TGTGCCAGCAGTGAAGCGGGGGCCTACACTGAAGCTTTCTTT.

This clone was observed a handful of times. The CDR3: CASSHEPQGNTEAFF. The CDR3 DNA reads TGTGCCAGCAGCCACGAACCCCAGGGGAACACTGAAGCTTTCTTT. V is TRBV5-6 and J is TRBJ1-1; maybe TRBD1 (5 bases). Germline V gene lookup returns CDR1 SGHDT and CDR2 YYEEEE. Deletions cut 4 bases from V and 1 base from J, with 14 bases between. The CDR3 is 15 amino acids.

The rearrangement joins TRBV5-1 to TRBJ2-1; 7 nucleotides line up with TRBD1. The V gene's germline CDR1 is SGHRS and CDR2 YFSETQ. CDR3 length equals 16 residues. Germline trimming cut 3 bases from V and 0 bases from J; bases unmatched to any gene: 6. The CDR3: CASSYGQASSYNEQFF. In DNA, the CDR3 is TGCGCCAGCAGCTACGGACAGGCGAGCTCCTACAATGAGCAGTTCTTC.

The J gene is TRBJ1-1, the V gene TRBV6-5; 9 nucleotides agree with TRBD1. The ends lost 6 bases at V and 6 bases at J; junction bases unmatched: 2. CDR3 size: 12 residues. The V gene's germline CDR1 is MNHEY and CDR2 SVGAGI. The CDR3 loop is CASRRTGAEAFF. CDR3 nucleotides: TGTGCCAGCAGACGGACAGGGGCTGAAGCTTTCTTT.

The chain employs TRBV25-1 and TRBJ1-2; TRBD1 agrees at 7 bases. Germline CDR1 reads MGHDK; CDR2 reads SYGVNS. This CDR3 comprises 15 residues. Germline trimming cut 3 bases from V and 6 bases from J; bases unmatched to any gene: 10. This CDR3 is CASSDPGQPHHGYTF. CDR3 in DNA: TGTGCCAGCAGTGATCCGGGACAGCCGCATCATGGCTACACCTTC.

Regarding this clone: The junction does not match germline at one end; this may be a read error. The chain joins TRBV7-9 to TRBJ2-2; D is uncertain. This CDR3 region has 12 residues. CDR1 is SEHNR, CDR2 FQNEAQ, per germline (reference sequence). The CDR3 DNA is TGTTCCAGCAGCTTCCTACCCGGGGAGCTGTTTTTT. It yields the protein CSSSFLPGELFF. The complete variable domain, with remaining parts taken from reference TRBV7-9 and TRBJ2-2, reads DTGVSQNPRHKITKRGQNVTFRCDPISEHNRLYWYRQTLGQGPEFLTYFQNEAQLEKSRLLSDRFSAERPKGSFSTLEIQRTEQGDSAMYLCSSSFLPGELFFGEGSRLTVL.

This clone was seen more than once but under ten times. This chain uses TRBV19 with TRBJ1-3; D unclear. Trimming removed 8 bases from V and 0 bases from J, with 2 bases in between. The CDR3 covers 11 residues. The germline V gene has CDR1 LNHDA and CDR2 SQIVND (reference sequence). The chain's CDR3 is CASRSGNTIYF. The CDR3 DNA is TGTGCCAGTCGCTCTGGAAACACCATATATTTT.

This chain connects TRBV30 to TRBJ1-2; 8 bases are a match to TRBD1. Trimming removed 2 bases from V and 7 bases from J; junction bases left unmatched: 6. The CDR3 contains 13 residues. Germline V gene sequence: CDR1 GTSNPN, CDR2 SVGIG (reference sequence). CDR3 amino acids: CAWSFGQGSGYTF. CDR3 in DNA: TGTGCCTGGAGTTTTGGACAGGGTAGTGGCTACACCTTC.

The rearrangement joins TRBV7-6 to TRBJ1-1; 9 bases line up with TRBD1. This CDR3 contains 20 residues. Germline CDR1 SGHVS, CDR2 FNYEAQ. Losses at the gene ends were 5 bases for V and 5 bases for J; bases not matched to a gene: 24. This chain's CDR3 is CASSPTGGASGGDPRTEAFF. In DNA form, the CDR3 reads TGTGCCAGCAGCCCAACAGGGGGCGCATCGGGTGGTGATCCTAGGACTGAAGCTTTCTTT.

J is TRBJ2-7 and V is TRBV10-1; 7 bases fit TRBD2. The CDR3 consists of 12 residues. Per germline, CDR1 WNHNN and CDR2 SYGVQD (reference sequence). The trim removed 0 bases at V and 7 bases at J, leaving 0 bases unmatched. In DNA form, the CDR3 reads TGCGCCAGCAGTGAGTCGGGGGGGGAGCAGTACTTC. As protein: CASSESGGEQYF.

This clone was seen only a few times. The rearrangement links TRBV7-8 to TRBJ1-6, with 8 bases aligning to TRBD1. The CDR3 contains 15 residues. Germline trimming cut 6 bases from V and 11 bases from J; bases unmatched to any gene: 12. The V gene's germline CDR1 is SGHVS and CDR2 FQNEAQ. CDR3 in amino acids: CASRRSTGGATPLHF. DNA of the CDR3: TGTGCCAGCAGGCGCAGTACAGGGGGGGCGACACCCCTCCACTTT.

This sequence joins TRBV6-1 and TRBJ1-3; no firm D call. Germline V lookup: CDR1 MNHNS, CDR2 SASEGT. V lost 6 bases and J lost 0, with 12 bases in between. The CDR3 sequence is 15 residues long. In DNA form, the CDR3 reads TGTGCCAGCAGGAGGTTGACCTTCTCTGGAAACACCATATATTTT. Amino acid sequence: CASRRLTFSGNTIYF.

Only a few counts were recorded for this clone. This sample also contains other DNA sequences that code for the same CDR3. The CDR3 DNA is TGCGCCAGCAGCTTGGGCACAGGGACCCAAGAGACCCAGTACTTC. Its protein is CASSLGTGTQETQYF. The chain has TRBV5-1 and TRBJ2-5; weak D call: TRBD1 (6 bases). V was clipped by 0 bases and J by 1 base, with 10 bases between them. Germline V gives CDR1 SGHRS, CDR2 YFSETQ. CDR3 size: 15 residues.

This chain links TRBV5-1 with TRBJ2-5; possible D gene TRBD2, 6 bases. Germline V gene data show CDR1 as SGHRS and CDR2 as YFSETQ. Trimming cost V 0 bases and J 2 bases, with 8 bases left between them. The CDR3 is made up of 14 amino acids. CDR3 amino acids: CASSLDAGQETQYF. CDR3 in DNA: TGCGCCAGCAGCTTGGATGCGGGGCAAGAGACCCAGTACTTC.

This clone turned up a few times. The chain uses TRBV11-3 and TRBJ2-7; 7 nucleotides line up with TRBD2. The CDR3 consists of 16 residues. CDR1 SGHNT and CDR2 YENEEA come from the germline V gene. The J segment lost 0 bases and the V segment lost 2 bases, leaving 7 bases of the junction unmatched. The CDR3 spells CASSLLTSSNSYEQYF. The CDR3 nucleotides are TGTGCCAGCAGCTTATTGACTAGCTCAAACTCCTACGAGCAGTACTTC.

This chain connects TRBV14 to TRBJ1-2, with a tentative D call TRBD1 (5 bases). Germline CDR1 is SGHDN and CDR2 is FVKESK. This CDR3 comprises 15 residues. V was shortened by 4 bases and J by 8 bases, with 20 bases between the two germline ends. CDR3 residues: CASSRSGALEGGYTF. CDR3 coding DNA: TGTGCCAGCAGCCGAAGCGGGGCCCTTGAGGGAGGCTACACCTTC. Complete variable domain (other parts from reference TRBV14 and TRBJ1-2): EAGVTQFPSHSVIEKGQTVTLRCDPISGHDNLYWYRRVMGKEIKFLLHFVKESKQDESGMPNNRFLAERTGGTYSTLKVQPAELEDSGVYFCASSRSGALEGGYTFGSGTRLTVV.

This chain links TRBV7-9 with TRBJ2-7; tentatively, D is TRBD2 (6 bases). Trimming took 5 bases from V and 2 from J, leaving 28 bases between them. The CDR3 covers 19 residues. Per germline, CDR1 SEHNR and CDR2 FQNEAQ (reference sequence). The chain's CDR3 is CASSPPRLGAGWNPYEQYF. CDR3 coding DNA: TGTGCCAGCAGCCCCCCCCGCTTAGGCGCGGGGTGGAATCCCTACGAGCAGTACTTC.

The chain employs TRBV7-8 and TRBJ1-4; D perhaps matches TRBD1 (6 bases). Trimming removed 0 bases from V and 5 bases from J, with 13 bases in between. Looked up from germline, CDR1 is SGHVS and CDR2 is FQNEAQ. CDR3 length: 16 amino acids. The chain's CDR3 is CASSLARFRGNEKLFF. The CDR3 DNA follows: TGTGCCAGCAGCTTAGCGCGGTTCAGGGGAAATGAAAAACTGTTTTTT.

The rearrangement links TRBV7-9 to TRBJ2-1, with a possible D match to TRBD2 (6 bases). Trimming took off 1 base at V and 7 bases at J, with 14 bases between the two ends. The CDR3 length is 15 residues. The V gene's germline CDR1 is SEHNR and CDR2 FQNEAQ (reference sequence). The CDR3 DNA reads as TGTGCCAGCAGCTTAGATGGAGGGCCTAAGAATGAGCAGTTCTTC. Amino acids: CASSLDGGPKNEQFF. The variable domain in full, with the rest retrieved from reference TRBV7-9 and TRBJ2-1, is DTGVSQNPRHKITKRGQNVTFRCDPISEHNRLYWYRQTLGQGPEFLTYFQNEAQLEKSRLLSDRFSAERPKGSFSTLEIQRTEQGDSAMYLCASSLDGGPKNEQFFGPGTRLTVL.

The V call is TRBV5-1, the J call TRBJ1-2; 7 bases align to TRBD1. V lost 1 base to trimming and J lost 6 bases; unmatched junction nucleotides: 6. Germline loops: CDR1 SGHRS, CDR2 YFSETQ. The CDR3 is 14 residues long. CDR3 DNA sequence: TGCGCCAGCAGCTTGAAAGGGACAGAAGATGGCTACACCTTC. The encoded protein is CASSLKGTEDGYTF.

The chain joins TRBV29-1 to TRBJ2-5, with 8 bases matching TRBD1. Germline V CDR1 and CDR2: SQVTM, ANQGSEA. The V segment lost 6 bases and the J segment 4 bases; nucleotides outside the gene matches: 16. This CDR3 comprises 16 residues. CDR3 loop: CSVGPTGVLVLETQYF. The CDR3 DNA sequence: TGCAGCGTGGGGCCGACAGGGGTATTAGTATTAGAGACCCAGTACTTC.

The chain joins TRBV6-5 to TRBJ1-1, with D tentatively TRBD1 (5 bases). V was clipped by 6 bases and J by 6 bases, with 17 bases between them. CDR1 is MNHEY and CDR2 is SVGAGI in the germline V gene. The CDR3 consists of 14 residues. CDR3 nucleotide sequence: TGTGCCAGCAGCGTGGCCAGGGCTTCCGCTGAAGCTTTCTTT. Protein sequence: CASSVARASAEAFF.

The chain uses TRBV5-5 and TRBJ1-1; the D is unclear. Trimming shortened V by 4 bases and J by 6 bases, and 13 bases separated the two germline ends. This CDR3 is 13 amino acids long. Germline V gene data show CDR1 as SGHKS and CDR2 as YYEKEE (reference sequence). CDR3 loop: CASSTRREAEAFF. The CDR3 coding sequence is TGTGCCAGCAGCACCCGACGGGAGGCTGAAGCTTTCTTT.

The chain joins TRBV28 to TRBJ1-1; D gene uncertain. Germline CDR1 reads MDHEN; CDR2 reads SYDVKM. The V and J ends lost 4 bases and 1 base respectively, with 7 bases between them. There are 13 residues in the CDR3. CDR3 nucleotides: TGTGCCAGCAGTTATATTTCGAACACTGAAGCTTTCTTT. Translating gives CASSYISNTEAFF.